A single sample is the source of the 28 T cell receptor beta chains below, sequenced in a study of shared clonotypes between healthy human individuals. Using immunoSEQ multiplex PCR, the repertoire was profiled, and TCRdb retains in-frame clones only, with some absent. Among approximately 2,300,000 clones, around 92% were seen once, and the ten largest hold approximately 0.4%. The sequenced sample was naive CD4+ T cells from PBMCs. Subset defined: CD45RA+ positively selected. All receptors come from a man aged 18 to 35 in good health. Some clones in this sample may be carry-over from other donors' samples.

The gene calls are TRBV13 and TRBJ2-1; TRBD1 aligns across 7 bases. J lost 6 bases, V lost 4 bases, and 21 bases had no gene match. Germline CDR1 and CDR2: PRHDT and FYEKMQ (reference sequence). The CDR3 length is 19 residues. The CDR3 DNA reads TGTGCCAGCAGCTCGTGGACAGGAACGGGACCAGCGCTGGGCAATGAGCAGTTCTTC. It yields the protein CASSSWTGTGPALGNEQFF.

The chain recombines TRBV29-1 with TRBJ2-5, with D uncertain. Germline V gene data show CDR1 as SQVTM and CDR2 as ANQGSEA. The CDR3 length is 12 residues. The V end lost 2 bases, the J end lost 1 base, and 5 bases lay between the germline ends. Here the CDR3 reads CSVEPGQETQYF. The CDR3 nucleotides are TGCAGCGTTGAACCTGGCCAAGAGACCCAGTACTTC.

The CDR3 reads CASSPEWADTEAFF. The DNA of the CDR3 is TGTGCCAGCAGCCCGGAATGGGCTGACACTGAAGCTTTCTTT. The rearrangement uses TRBV7-9 and TRBJ1-1, with unresolved D. This CDR3 contains 14 residues. Germline lookup yields CDR1 SEHNR and CDR2 FQNEAQ (reference sequence). Trimming cost V 5 bases and J 3 bases, with 13 bases left between them.

Concerning this clone itself: Other DNA sequences within the sample encode an identical CDR3. The chain couples TRBV6-5 to TRBJ1-1; D unclear. The CDR3 contains 14 residues. The V end lost 3 bases, the J end lost 3 bases, and 11 bases lay between the germline ends. CDR1 and CDR2 (germline): MNHEY, SVGAGI. CDR3 in amino acids: CASSYSRRDTEAFF. For the CDR3, the DNA is TGTGCCAGCAGTTATAGTCGCCGGGACACTGAAGCTTTCTTT.

The CDR3 nucleotides are TGTGCCAGCAGCACAGAGGGTTCTGAAGCTTTCTTT. Protein: CASSTEGSEAFF. This chain connects TRBV7-9 to TRBJ1-1; D is uncertain. The CDR3 sequence is 12 residues long. Trimming pared 5 bases from V and 6 bases from J, leaving 10 bases between. CDR1 is SEHNR and CDR2 is FQNEAQ in the germline V gene (reference sequence). The complete variable domain, with remaining parts taken from reference TRBV7-9 and TRBJ1-1, reads DTGVSQNPRHKITKRGQNVTFRCDPISEHNRLYWYRQTLGQGPEFLTYFQNEAQLEKSRLLSDRFSAERPKGSFSTLEIQRTEQGDSAMYLCASSTEGSEAFFGQGTRLTVV.

V usage is TRBV28 and J usage is TRBJ2-7; TRBD1 matches 10 bases. The CDR3 loop spans 16 amino acids. The trim removed 6 bases at V and 5 bases at J, leaving 13 bases unmatched. The germline V gene encodes CDR1 MDHEN and CDR2 SYDVKM. The CDR3 sequence is CASSPIWDRGSDEQYF. Written as DNA, the CDR3 is TGTGCCAGCAGCCCGATTTGGGACAGGGGTTCCGACGAGCAGTACTTC.

The rearrangement joins TRBV4-2 to TRBJ2-5; 14 nucleotides line up with TRBD2. The V and J ends lost 1 base and 4 bases, in that order; junction bases with no gene match: 8. The CDR3 totals 18 residues. Germline V gene sequence: CDR1 LGHNA, CDR2 YNFKEQ. The CDR3 is CASSQGPGLAGDGETQYF. CDR3 in DNA: TGTGCCAGCAGCCAAGGTCCGGGACTAGCGGGAGATGGAGAGACCCAGTACTTC.

This clone was seen a single time. J is TRBJ2-1 and V is TRBV11-2, with D perhaps TRBD2 (5 bases). This CDR3 contains 15 residues. The germline V gene has CDR1 SGHAT and CDR2 FQNNGV. V lost 1 base, J lost 7 bases, and 14 bases lay in between. CDR3 coding DNA: TGTGCCAGCAGCTTAGCTCTCACTAGTTTTAATGAGCAGTTCTTC. As protein: CASSLALTSFNEQFF.

As concerns this clone: The junction differs from germline at one of its ends, possibly a read error. Other DNA sequences in the sample encode the same CDR3. The chain combines TRBV5-4 with TRBJ2-7, with 9 bases lining up with TRBD2. The CDR3 loop spans 15 amino acids. CDR1 and CDR2 (germline): SGHNT, YYREEE (reference sequence). The CDR3 loop reads CASSLGGLAAYEQYF. CDR3 sequence (DNA): TGTGCCAGCAGCTTGGGGGGACTAGCTGCCTATGAGCAGTACTTC. The whole variable domain, filled in from reference TRBV5-4 and TRBJ2-7, reads ETGVTQSPTHLIKTRGQQVTLRCSSQSGHNTVSWYQQALGQGPQFIFQYYREEENGRGNFPPRFSGLQFPNYSSELNVNALELDDSALYLCASSLGGLAAYEQYFGPGTRLTVT.

With regard to this clone: The identical CDR3 is also encoded by other nucleotide sequences in the sample. The genes are TRBV18 and TRBJ2-3; perhaps TRBD2 as D (6 bases). Trimming left V 3 bases short and J 1 base short, with 8 bases between. Germline CDR1 reads KGHSH; CDR2 reads LQKENI. The CDR3 contains 14 residues. Here the CDR3 DNA reads TGTGCCAGCTCACCTCCTAGCGGCACAGATACGCAGTATTTT. It encodes CASSPPSGTDTQYF.

The chain is built from TRBV27 and TRBJ1-5; D call uncertain. The germline gives CDR1 MNHEY, CDR2 SMNVEV (reference sequence). Trimming took off 11 bases at V and 0 bases at J, with 11 bases between the two ends. This CDR3 spans 13 amino acids. As DNA, the CDR3 is TGTGCCCGGCAAGGGAATAGCAATCAGCCCCAGCATTTT. It encodes CARQGNSNQPQHF.

This clone turned up a few times. V and J are TRBV6-5 and TRBJ1-5; possibly TRBD1 for D (5 bases). From germline, CDR1 is MNHEY and CDR2 SVGAGI. V lost 5 bases and J lost 5, with 16 bases in between. CDR3 length: 15 amino acids. Here the CDR3 reads CASSRTSNLDQPQHF. In DNA, the CDR3 is TGTGCCAGCAGTAGGACATCAAACTTGGATCAGCCCCAGCATTTT.

The rearrangement uses TRBV6-5 and TRBJ1-2; D perhaps matches TRBD1 (6 bases). Germline CDR1 reads MNHEY; CDR2 reads SVGAGI. The ends were cut back, 7 bases at V and 7 bases at J, with 16 bases in the middle. The CDR3 totals 13 residues. CDR3 residues: CASTDRWGAGYTF. In nucleotides, the CDR3 is TGTGCCAGCACCGACAGGTGGGGAGCTGGCTACACCTTC.

The rearrangement uses TRBV28 and TRBJ1-5; 9 bases map to TRBD1. J was trimmed by 2 bases and V by 2 bases; bases with no gene match: 10. This CDR3 is built from 18 residues. Germline V gene sequence: CDR1 MDHEN, CDR2 SYDVKM. The chain's CDR3 is CASSLGWTGDLGNQPQHF. CDR3 sequence (DNA): TGTGCCAGCAGTTTAGGCTGGACAGGGGATTTGGGCAATCAGCCCCAGCATTTT.

J is TRBJ2-1 and V is TRBV14, with D unclear. The CDR3 extends over 12 amino acids. CDR1 is SGHDN, CDR2 FVKESK, per germline. Trimming removed 0 bases from V and 10 bases from J, with 7 bases in between. In DNA, the CDR3 is TGTGCCAGCAGCCAAGATATGAGGGAGCAGTTCTTC. Translating gives CASSQDMREQFF.

The chain recombines TRBV18 with TRBJ1-2, with 9 bases matching TRBD1. The junction had 2 bases not matched to a gene; V was cut back by 1 base and J by 2 bases. Per the germline V gene, CDR1 is KGHSH and CDR2 is LQKENI. The CDR3 consists of 15 residues. The chain's CDR3 is CASSPQDRGNYGYTF. CDR3 DNA sequence: TGTGCCAGCTCACCACAAGACAGGGGGAACTATGGCTACACCTTC.

V usage is TRBV9 and J usage is TRBJ2-3; tentatively, D is TRBD2 (6 bases). The V and J ends lost 2 bases and 3 bases respectively, with 19 bases between them. Germline CDR1 reads SGDLS; CDR2 reads YYNGEE. The CDR3 spans 17 residues. DNA for the CDR3: TGTGCCAGCAGCGTTAGTTTGATGAGGGCGGGGACAGATACGCAGTATTTT. It specifies CASSVSLMRAGTDTQYF.

The rearrangement joins TRBV7-2 to TRBJ2-3; D remains ambiguous. The germline gives CDR1 SGHTA, CDR2 FQGNSA. The length of the CDR3 is 15 residues. The V end lost 3 bases, the J end lost 5 bases, and 15 bases lay between the germline ends. This chain's CDR3 is CASSFYTSLGDTQYF. The DNA of the CDR3 is TGTGCCAGCAGCTTTTACACATCCCTGGGAGATACGCAGTATTTT.

This chain links TRBV6-5 with TRBJ2-1, with 8 bases aligning to TRBD2. The CDR3 is made up of 15 amino acids. The V segment lost 2 bases and the J segment 10 bases; nucleotides outside the gene matches: 10. Germline V gene data show CDR1 as MNHEY and CDR2 as SVGAGI. CDR3 loop: CASSYRRAGEGEQFF. As DNA, the CDR3 is TGTGCCAGCAGTTACCGACGAGCGGGAGAAGGCGAGCAGTTCTTC.

This sequence joins TRBV19 and TRBJ2-2; D call uncertain. Germline V gives CDR1 LNHDA, CDR2 SQIVND (reference sequence). The CDR3 is 13 amino acids. V lost 1 base and J lost 7, with 7 bases in between. CDR3 bases: TGTGCCAGTAGTATAGGTGGGGTCGGGGAGCTGTTTTTT. It translates to CASSIGGVGELFF.

In its sample, this clone was seen once. This chain links TRBV20-1 with TRBJ2-7; D is ambiguous. Germline CDR1 DFQATT, CDR2 SNEGSKA (reference sequence). Trimming removed 3 bases at V and 5 bases at J, with 5 bases between. The CDR3 length is 10 residues. The CDR3 DNA sequence: TGCAGTGCTAGCTTTAACGAGCAGTACTTC. It translates to CSASFNEQYF.

The chain employs TRBV28 and TRBJ2-7; TRBD2 aligns across 7 bases. The CDR3 loop spans 15 amino acids. CDR1 and CDR2 from the germline V gene are MDHEN and SYDVKM. The ends lost 3 bases at V and 5 bases at J; junction bases unmatched: 10. CDR3 sequence: CASSLGAGAKNEQYF. The CDR3 nucleotides are TGTGCCAGCAGTTTGGGCGCGGGAGCCAAGAACGAGCAGTACTTC.

V and J are TRBV5-4 and TRBJ2-2; a weak D match, TRBD2 (5 bases). The V gene's germline CDR1 is SGHNT and CDR2 YYREEE (reference sequence). V was pared by 4 bases and J by 5 bases, with 15 bases between. This CDR3 region has 15 residues. CDR3 in DNA: TGTGCCAGCAGCGCACAAAGCCTAGCAACCGGGGAGCTGTTTTTT. It specifies CASSAQSLATGELFF.

This chain links TRBV2 with TRBJ2-5; no firm D call. Trimming stripped 8 bases from V and 1 base from J, with 8 bases between. The CDR3 is 12 amino acids. The germline CDR1 and CDR2 sequences are SNHLY and FYNNEI. CDR3 DNA sequence: TGTGCCAGCGGGCAGACCCAAGAGACCCAGTACTTC. This translates into CASGQTQETQYF.

This clone was recorded only once. The chain joins TRBV19 to TRBJ1-5; D is possibly TRBD1 (5 bases). The length of the CDR3 is 16 residues. The germline CDR1 and CDR2 sequences are LNHDA and SQIVND (reference sequence). The V gene lost 2 bases and the J gene lost 5 bases, with 16 bases spanning the gap. Here the CDR3 DNA reads TGTGCCAGTAGTATAACGGGCCCCGGACAATATCAGCCCCAGCATTTT. This sequence encodes CASSITGPGQYQPQHF.

CDR3 residues: CASSPAGEQYF. In DNA, the CDR3 is TGTGCCAGCAGCCCGGCGGGCGAGCAGTACTTC. This chain uses TRBV25-1 with TRBJ2-7; tentatively, D is TRBD2 (5 bases). The CDR3 contains 11 residues. V dropped 6 bases and J dropped 6 bases, with 9 bases sitting between them. CDR1 and CDR2 from the germline V gene are MGHDK and SYGVNS.

Concerning this clone: A read error may account for a junction end that differs from germline. This rearrangement joins TRBV6-6 to TRBJ2-7, with D uncertain. The germline V gene has CDR1 MNHNY and CDR2 SVGAGI (reference sequence). This CDR3 is built from 11 residues. The CDR3 loop is CASSHSYEQYF. In DNA, the CDR3 is TGTGCCAGCAGTCACTCCTACGAGCAGTACTTC.

The chain links TRBV5-3 to TRBJ1-5; possible D gene TRBD1, 5 bases. TRBV5-3 is an ORF, with its function uncertain. V was clipped by 4 bases and J by 1 base, with 15 bases between them. The CDR3 extends over 16 amino acids. Here the CDR3 DNA reads TGTGCCAGAAGCAGGGGCCCGGGCAGGAGCAATCAGCCCCAGCATTTT. It encodes CARSRGPGRSNQPQHF.